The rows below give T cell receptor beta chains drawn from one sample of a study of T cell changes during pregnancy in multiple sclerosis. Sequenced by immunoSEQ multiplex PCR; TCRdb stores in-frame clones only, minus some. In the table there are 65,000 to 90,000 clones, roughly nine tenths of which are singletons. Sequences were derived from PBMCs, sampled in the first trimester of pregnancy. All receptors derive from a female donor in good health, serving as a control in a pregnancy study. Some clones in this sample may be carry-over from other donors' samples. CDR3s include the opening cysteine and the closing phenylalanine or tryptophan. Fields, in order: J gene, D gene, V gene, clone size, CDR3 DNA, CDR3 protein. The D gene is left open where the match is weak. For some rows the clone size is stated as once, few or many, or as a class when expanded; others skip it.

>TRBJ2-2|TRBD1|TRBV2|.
TGTGCCAGCAGTACCGGGACAGCAAACACCGGGGAGCTGTTTTTT
CASSTGTANTGELFF
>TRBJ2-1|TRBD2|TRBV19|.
TGTGCCAGTAGTGCCCGGGGGGGCCCTAGCGGGAGGGTTTATGAGCAGTTCTTC
CASSARGGPSGRVYEQFF
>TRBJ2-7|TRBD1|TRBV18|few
TGTGCCAGCTCACCTCCCGGGACAGGAGCTTTATACGAGCAGTACTTC
CASSPPGTGALYEQYF
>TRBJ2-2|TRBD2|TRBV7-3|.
TGTGCCAGCAGCTATGGACTAGCGGCCGGGGAGCTGTTTTTT
CASSYGLAAGELFF
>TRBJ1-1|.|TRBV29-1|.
TGCAGCGTTGGGGCCGGGAACACTGAAGCTTTCTTT
CSVGAGNTEAFF
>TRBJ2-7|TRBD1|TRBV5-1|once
TGCGCCAGCAGCTTGGGGACAGGTTACGAGCAGTACTTC
CASSLGTGYEQYF
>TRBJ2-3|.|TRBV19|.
TGTGCCAGTAGTCGGAGACTGGGGCGAGATACGCAGTATTTT
CASSRRLGRDTQYF
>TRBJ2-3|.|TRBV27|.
TGTGCCAGCAGTTTATCCCAGGGAAGGACAGATACGCAGTATTTT
CASSLSQGRTDTQYF
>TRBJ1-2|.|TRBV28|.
TGTGCCAGCAGCCCTAGGGGCCGGAGCTATGGCTACACCTTC
CASSPRGRSYGYTF
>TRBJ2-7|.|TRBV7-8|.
TGTGCCAGCAGCCCGAACCCTGCGCAGGCCTACGAGCAGTACTTC
CASSPNPAQAYEQYF
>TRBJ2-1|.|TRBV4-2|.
TGTGCCAGCAGCCAAGAGCGTGCCGCCTACAATGAGCAGTTCTTC
CASSQERAAYNEQFF
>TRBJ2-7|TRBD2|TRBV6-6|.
TGTGCCAGCAGTTACGAGTCTAGCGGGAGCTACGAGCAGTACTTC
CASSYESSGSYEQYF
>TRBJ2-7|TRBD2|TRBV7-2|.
TGTGCCAGCAGCCCTAGGGGGGGGACTAGCGGGTTCCCCTACGAGCAGTACTTC
CASSPRGGTSGFPYEQYF
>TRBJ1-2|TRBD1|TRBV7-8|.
TGTGCCAGCAGCTTAGGACAGGGCTATGGCTACACCTTC
CASSLGQGYGYTF
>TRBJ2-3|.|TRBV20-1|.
TGCAGTGCTAGAGCTGTAGATACGCAGTATTTT
CSARAVDTQYF
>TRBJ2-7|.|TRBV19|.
TGTGCCAGTAAGGCAGCGAGAGGCTACTACGAGCAGTACTTC
CASKAARGYYEQYF
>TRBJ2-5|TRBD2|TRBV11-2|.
TGTGCCAGCAGCGAGACTAGCGGGAGAGGGGAGACCCAGTACTTC
CASSETSGRGETQYF
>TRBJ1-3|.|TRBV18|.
TGTGCCAGCTCACCCGACAGGAGCTCTGGAAACACCATATATTTT
CASSPDRSSGNTIYF
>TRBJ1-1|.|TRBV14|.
TGTGCCAGCAGCCAAAAGACTTTTACGCAGGGGCGAAGAACTGAAGCTTTCTTT
CASSQKTFTQGRRTEAFF
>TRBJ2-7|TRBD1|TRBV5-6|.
TGTGCCAGCAGCGGGGGACAGGGCTTTTACGAGCAGTACTTC
CASSGGQGFYEQYF
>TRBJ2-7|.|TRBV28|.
TGTGCCAGCAGTTTACCGGGAGTCCATCAGATCGAGCAGTACTTC
CASSLPGVHQIEQYF
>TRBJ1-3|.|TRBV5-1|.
TGCGCCAGCAGCTTCACGACAGATTCTGGAAACACCATATATTTT
CASSFTTDSGNTIYF
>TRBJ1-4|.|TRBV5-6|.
TGTGCCAGCAGCGATAGATCAACCCTGGAGGAAAAACTGTTTTTT
CASSDRSTLEEKLFF
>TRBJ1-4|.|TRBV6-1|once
TGTGCCAGCAGTGAAGCGCGTGAAAAACTGTTTTTT
CASSEAREKLFF
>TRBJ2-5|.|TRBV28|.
TGTGCCAGCAGTTTATCCCCGCAGGGGCTCCAAGAGACCCAGTACTTC
CASSLSPQGLQETQYF
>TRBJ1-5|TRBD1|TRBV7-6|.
TGTGCCAGCAGCTCGGACAGGAATCAGCCCCAGCATTTT
CASSSDRNQPQHF
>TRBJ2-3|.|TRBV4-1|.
TGCGCCAGCAGCCAAGGTCCCTCTAGCCTTAGCACAGATACGCAGTATTTT
CASSQGPSSLSTDTQYF
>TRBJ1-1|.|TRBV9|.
TGTGCCAGCACTTCACTCAGGCAGGAATTAGGAGCTTTCTTT
CASTSLRQELGAFF
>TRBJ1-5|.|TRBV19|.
TGTGCCAGTAGTATCGCTAGGGGGTATAGCAATCAGCCCCAGCATTTT
CASSIARGYSNQPQHF
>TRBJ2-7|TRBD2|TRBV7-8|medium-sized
TGTGCCAGCAGCACTAGACTAGCGGGAGAGAGCGAGCAGTACTTC
CASSTRLAGESEQYF
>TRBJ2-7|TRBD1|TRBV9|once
TGTGCCAGCAGCTTGGGACAGGCGGTGGTCGACGAGCAGTACTTC
CASSLGQAVVDEQYF
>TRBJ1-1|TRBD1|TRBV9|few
TGTGCCAGCAGCGGGGGACAGGGGGCATGGTACACTGAAGCTTTCTTT
CASSGGQGAWYTEAFF
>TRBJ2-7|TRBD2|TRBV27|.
TGTGCCAGCAGTCTGGGACTAGGGCCCTACTACGAGCAGTACTTC
CASSLGLGPYYEQYF
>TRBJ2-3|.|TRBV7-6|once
TGTGCCAGCAGCTTAGGGGCCTATCCAAGCACAGATACGCAGTATTTT
CASSLGAYPSTDTQYF
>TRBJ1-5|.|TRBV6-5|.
TGTGCCAGCAGCCCCGACTGGTTAGCCCAGCCCCAGCATTTT
CASSPDWLAQPQHF
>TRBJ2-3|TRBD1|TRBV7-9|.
TGTGCCAGCAGTCACGGACAGGGCTCTACAGATACGCAGTATTTT
CASSHGQGSTDTQYF
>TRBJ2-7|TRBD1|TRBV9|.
TGTGCCAGCAGCGCTGGGACAGGGGGCTACGAGCAGTACTTC
CASSAGTGGYEQYF
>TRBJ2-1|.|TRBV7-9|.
TGTGCCAGCAGCCCCGCGGGGCCGAAGAGCTCCTACAATGAGCAGTTCTTC
CASSPAGPKSSYNEQFF
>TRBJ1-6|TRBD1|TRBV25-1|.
TGTGCCAGCAGTGAAGTGGGGACAGGTAATTCACCCCTCCACTTT
CASSEVGTGNSPLHF
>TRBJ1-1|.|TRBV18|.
TGTGCCAGCTCACTGGACTTAGGGGAAGCTTTCTTT
CASSLDLGEAFF
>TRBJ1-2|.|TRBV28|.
TGTGCCAGCAGTTTTGGGCAAACAAACTATGGCTACACCTTC
CASSFGQTNYGYTF
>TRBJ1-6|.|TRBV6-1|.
TGTGCCAGCAGTGGAGGAGGGAGCTCCTATAATTCACCCCTCCACTTT
CASSGGGSSYNSPLHF
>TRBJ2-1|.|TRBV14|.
TGTGCCAGCAGCATAAGTGTGAGCTCCTACAATGAGCAGTTCTTC
CASSISVSSYNEQFF
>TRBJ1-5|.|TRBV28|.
TGTGCCAGCAGTTTAGACACTTGGGCTGGCAATCAGCCCCAGCATTTT
CASSLDTWAGNQPQHF
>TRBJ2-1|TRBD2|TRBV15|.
TGTGCCACCAGCAGAGATGGGCGGCTAGCGGGAGGGGATCAAGGGCAGTTCTTC
CATSRDGRLAGGDQGQFF
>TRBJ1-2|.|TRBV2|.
TGTGCCAGCAGTGCCGGGTTCTATGGCTACACCTTC
CASSAGFYGYTF
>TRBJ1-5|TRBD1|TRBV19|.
TGTGCCAGTAGTAGAATCGGGACAGCCAATCAGCCCCAGCATTTT
CASSRIGTANQPQHF
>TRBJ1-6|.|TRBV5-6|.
TGTGCCAGCAGCTTAAGTCTGGCGGGACGTACACCCCTCCACTTT
CASSLSLAGRTPLHF
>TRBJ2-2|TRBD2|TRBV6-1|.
TGTGCCAGCAGTGAAGATATAGCGGGACTGACCGGGGAGCTGTTTTTT
CASSEDIAGLTGELFF
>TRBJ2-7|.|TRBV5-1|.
TGCGCCAGCAGCTGGAATACAGGGCTAGGGGACGAGCAGTACTTC
CASSWNTGLGDEQYF
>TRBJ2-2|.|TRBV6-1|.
TGTGCCACGACCTATGGAGAGGTTAACACCGGGGAGCTGTTTTTT
CATTYGEVNTGELFF
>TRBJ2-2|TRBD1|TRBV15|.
TGTGCCACCCCTAGGGAAGGACAGGGGCCCACCGGGGAGCTGTTTTTT
CATPREGQGPTGELFF
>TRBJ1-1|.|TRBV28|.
TGTGCCAGCAGGATGCGGGAAGGGGACACTGAAGCTTTCTTT
CASRMREGDTEAFF